Listed here is a single T cell receptor beta chain. Its antigen remains undetermined. The input lacks base qualities; no much larger clone sits a single base away. Collaborating institutions collected whole blood in K2EDTA tubes following their own protocols. For TCRbeta analysis, collaborators shipped samples in one of three forms: frozen whole blood, isolated PBMCs, or DNA extracted from either of those sample types. The data originate from a study of blood T cell repertoires in COVID-19 (TCRdb year 2020). Regarding the complete study: Samples covering the acute and convalescent phases of COVID-19 were provided by collaborators in the United States, Italy and Spain. The prospective study material was composed of cDNA or gDNA derived from T cells, B-cell-depleted T cells, or PBMCs. Subjects who had been exposed to COVID-19, were actively infected with it, or had recovered from it provided the deeply sampled blood TCRbeta repertoires that made up the dataset. The repertoires were made available in a free public database intended to serve as a resource for research on the immune response to SARS-CoV-2. A de-identified subject ID, COVID-19 status, age in years and sex were almost always included in the sample metadata. The samples were drawn from the first 160 participants of the ongoing ImmuneRACE study and from 950 to 1,500 subjects provided by 6 global collaborators. Where HLA class I and class II types were available, the types were taken from metadata supplied by the sample provider, not from assay-based typing.

The germline ends are 13 bases apart after V is trimmed by 6 bases and J by 5 bases. The CDR3 sequence holds 12 residues, the cysteine and phenylalanine included. This entry keeps only the CDR3 DNA: 36 bases, framed from base 1. Reading the germline V gene gives CDR1 SQVTM and CDR2 ANQGSEA. General study outcomes and caveats: Clinical and demographic metadata were provided uncurated, with the amount varying by source and participant.

The immunoSEQ Assay, a bias-controlled multiplex PCR, was used to amplify TCRbeta CDR3 regions from genomic DNA. Under the source paper's analysis protocol: The number of nucleated cells in each sample was estimated by amplification of reference gene primers within the assay. To quantify the absolute abundance of each unique TCRbeta CDR3 rearrangement, sequence reads were collapsed and filtered. For each sample, productive Simpson clonality was calculated as the square root of Simpson's diversity index over productive rearrangements. TCRdb took this table from immuneACCESS and kept in-frame rearrangements with V and J called. Such tables lack part of the clones; where checked against another copy, unresolved V genes explain under half of the gap, and the rest is unexplained. V and J calls and clone size follow that table, whereas D and trimming were derived from the DNA. The sample table contains about 73,000 clones; only one count was recorded for roughly 87% of them. The ten largest make up around 9% of the sample.

The sequence came from a man older than 75 with acute or convalescent COVID-19. The material sequenced was peripheral blood. The chain uses TRBV29-1 and TRBJ1-2; the D segment cannot be called with confidence. The CDR3 region has the sequence CSVTGYTYGYTF. The nucleotide sequence reads as follows: TGCAGCGTGACCGGGTACACTTATGGCTACACCTTC.